This record looks at one T cell receptor beta chain sequence and its context. Which antigen it targets is not known. No clone much larger than this one lies a single base away; base qualities are absent. The sample originates from a study of beta chain features in type 1 diabetes (dated by TCRdb to the late 2010s). With respect to the entire study: Mean age, gender distribution, total cell number and subset yield did not differ between patients and healthy donors. Across all samples, 107,917,701 sorted cells were examined, and cell number per subset correlated strongly with RNA yield. The study compared TCRB repertoires of sorted circulating CD4+ T cell subsets between recently diagnosed type 1 diabetes patients and matched healthy donors. Whereas all 30 or so donors provided naive and central memory subsets, regulatory and stem cell-like memory subsets were isolated from just 8 patients and roughly 8 healthy donors. The full study reports these points: The naive, central memory and regulatory TCRB repertoires appeared to resemble one another more closely among patients than among healthy donors. In all four CD4+ subsets, TCRB CDR3 length was moderately but significantly shorter in type 1 diabetes patients. Because cDNA was sequenced instead of genomic DNA, highly expressing activated cells could be over-represented, though the groups showed no difference in activation or CD3 levels. Patients with type 1 diabetes made fewer insertions and deleted more nucleotides at VDJ recombination sites, implying thymic rearrangement abnormalities. Because small numbers of individuals were included in the HLA sub-analyses, any influence of HLA type on TCRB rearrangement was left unresolved. Shorter templates might be favored by PCR, yet because patient and control samples were amplified and corrected together, any such skew would affect both groups equally.

Each donor gave one peripheral blood draw, averaging roughly 100 mL, which was collected into heparinised tubes. Using a panel that included CD45RO, CCR7, CD25, CD127, CD95 and CD27, naive, central memory, regulatory and stem cell-like memory CD4+ T cells were sorted on a BD FACSAria II. A purity above 95% was achieved for all sorted populations. Right away, PBMCs were isolated by Lymphoprep density gradient centrifugation and were stained directly, with no culture step. To minimize batch effects, samples were stained and sorted in pairs, one healthy donor with one patient per experiment. The High Capacity cDNA Reverse Transcription Kit was used to reverse transcribe all of the isolated RNA, meaning that expressed TCRB transcripts were what got sequenced. Naive, central memory and regulatory T cell samples underwent deep immunoSEQ sequencing, averaging around 3.9 million total reads per sample. Sorted cells were lysed in RLT buffer and RNA was extracted with DNase-treated RNeasy Micro or Mini kits, depending on cell number. Each cell subset was processed separately to prevent cross-contamination, with patient and healthy donor samples processed together. The immunoSEQ multiplex PCR was used to amplify TCRB sequences from cDNA, generating 87-bp fragments that spanned the CDR3 region. Amplicons were sequenced on the Illumina HiSeq platform. The published analysis was carried out like this. PCR bias was computationally corrected using synthetic template baselines, reads within Hamming distance 2 were collapsed, and singletons that could not be merged were discarded. Reads were aligned against IMGT to assign V, D and J genes, CDR3 length and insertions or deletions at six rearrangement sites. Clonotype counts were normalized to sorted cell number within each subset before computing true diversity and Gini coefficients with the tcR R package. The overlap coefficient, calculated on TCRB nucleotide sequences, was used to quantify repertoire sharing. Out-of-frame TCRB sequences from naive cells were analyzed as a proxy for the pre-selection repertoire. In its TCRdb copy, this immuneACCESS table keeps in-frame sequences only and misses some clones. Where compared with another copy, unresolved V genes explain less than half of these, and the others have no known cause. The V and J calls and the clone size are those of that table, but D and trimming were determined from the DNA. In all, the sample holds 220,000 or so clones, and around 68% of those were seen once. The ten largest clones capture approximately 0.05% of the sample.

The germline V gene yields KGHSH for CDR1 and LQKENI for CDR2. The CDR3 runs 16 residues from the cysteine to the phenylalanine. The CDR3 DNA has 48 bases and is translated from base 1. The junction carries 9 bases between V and J, which are trimmed by 2 bases and 1 base respectively. The receptor was derived from a man aged 25-40 years in good health. The chain links TRBV18 with TRBJ2-6; there is no confident call for the D gene. The specimen was naive CD4+ T cells from blood. Read against the paper, the sample's cell subset or site label means: true naive CD4+ T cells. The CDR3 protein sequence reads: CASSPRRVSGANVLTF. The DNA is as follows: TGTGCCAGCTCACCAAGGAGAGTTTCTGGGGCCAACGTCCTGACTTTC.